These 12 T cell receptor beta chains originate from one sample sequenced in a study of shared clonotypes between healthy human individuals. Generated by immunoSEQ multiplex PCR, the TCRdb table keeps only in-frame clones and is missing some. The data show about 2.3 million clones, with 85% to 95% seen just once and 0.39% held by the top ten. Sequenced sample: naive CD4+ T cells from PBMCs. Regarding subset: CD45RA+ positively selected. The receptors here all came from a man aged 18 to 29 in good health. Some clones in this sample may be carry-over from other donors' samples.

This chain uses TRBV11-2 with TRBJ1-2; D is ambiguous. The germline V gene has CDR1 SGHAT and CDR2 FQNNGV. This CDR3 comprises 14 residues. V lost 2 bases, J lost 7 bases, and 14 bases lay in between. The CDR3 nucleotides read TGTGCCAGCAGCTTAACTATCGACCGAGGTGGCTACACCTTC. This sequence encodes CASSLTIDRGGYTF.

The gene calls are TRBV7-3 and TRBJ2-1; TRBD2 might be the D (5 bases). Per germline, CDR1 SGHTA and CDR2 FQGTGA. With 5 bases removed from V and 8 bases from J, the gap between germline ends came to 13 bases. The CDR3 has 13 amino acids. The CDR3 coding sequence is TGTGCCAGCAGCCGGACCCAGAGGGATGAGCAGTTCTTC. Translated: CASSRTQRDEQFF.

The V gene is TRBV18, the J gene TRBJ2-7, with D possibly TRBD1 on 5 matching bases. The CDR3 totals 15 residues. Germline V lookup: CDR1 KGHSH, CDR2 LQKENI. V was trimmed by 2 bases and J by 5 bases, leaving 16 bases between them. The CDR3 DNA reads TGTGCCAGCTCACCAGTGGGGCCAGGGCGTAACGAGCAGTACTTC. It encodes CASSPVGPGRNEQYF.

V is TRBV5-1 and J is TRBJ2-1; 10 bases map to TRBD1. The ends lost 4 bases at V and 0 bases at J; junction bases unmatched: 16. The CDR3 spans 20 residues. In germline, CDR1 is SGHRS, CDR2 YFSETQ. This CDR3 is CASSGPTGGSALASYNEQFF. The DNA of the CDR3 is TGCGCCAGCAGCGGACCGACAGGGGGCTCGGCACTAGCCTCCTACAATGAGCAGTTCTTC.

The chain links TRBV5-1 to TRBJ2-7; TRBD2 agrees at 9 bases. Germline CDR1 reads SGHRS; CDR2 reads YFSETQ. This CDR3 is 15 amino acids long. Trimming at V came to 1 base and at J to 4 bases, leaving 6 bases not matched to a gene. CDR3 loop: CASSLTSGFLYEQYF. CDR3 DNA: TGCGCCAGCAGCTTGACTAGCGGGTTCTTATACGAGCAGTACTTC.

DNA for the CDR3: TGCAGCGTTCCCAACAGTTGGGGCTCGGAGTATGAGCAGTTCTTC. Translating gives CSVPNSWGSEYEQFF. The chain combines TRBV29-1 with TRBJ2-1, with a tentative D call TRBD1 (5 bases). From germline, CDR1 is SQVTM and CDR2 ANQGSEA. The CDR3 runs to 15 residues. Trimming stripped 5 bases from V and 8 bases from J, with 22 bases between.

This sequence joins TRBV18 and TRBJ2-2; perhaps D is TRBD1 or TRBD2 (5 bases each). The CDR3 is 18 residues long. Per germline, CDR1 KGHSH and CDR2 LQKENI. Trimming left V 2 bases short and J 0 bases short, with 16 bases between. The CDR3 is CASSPRTQGASNTGELFF. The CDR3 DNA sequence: TGTGCCAGCTCACCAAGAACGCAGGGAGCCTCGAACACCGGGGAGCTGTTTTTT. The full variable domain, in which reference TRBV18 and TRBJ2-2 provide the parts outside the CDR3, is NAGVMQNPRHLVRRRGQEARLRCSPMKGHSHVYWYRQLPEEGLKFMVYLQKENIIDESGMPKERFSAEFPKEGPSILRIQQVVRGDSAAYFCASSPRTQGASNTGELFFGEGSRLTVL.

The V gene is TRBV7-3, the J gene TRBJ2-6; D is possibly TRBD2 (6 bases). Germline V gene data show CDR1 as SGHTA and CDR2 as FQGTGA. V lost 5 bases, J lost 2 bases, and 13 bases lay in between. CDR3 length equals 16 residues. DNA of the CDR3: TGTGCCAGCAGCCCTCGGGGGATGCCTGGGGCCAACGTCCTGACTTTC. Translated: CASSPRGMPGANVLTF.

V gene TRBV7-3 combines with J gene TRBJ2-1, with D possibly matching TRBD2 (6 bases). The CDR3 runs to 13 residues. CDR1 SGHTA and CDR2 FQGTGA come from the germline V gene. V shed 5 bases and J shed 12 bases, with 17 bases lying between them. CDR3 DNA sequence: TGTGCCAGCAGCCCCCTCGCGGAGGGCGGGCAGTTCTTC. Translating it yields CASSPLAEGGQFF.

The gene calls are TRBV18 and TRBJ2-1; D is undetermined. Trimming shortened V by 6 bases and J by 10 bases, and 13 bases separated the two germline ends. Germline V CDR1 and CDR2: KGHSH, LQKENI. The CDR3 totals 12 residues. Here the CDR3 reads CASSRFLGEQFF. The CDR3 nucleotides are TGTGCCAGCTCCCGATTTTTGGGGGAGCAGTTCTTC.

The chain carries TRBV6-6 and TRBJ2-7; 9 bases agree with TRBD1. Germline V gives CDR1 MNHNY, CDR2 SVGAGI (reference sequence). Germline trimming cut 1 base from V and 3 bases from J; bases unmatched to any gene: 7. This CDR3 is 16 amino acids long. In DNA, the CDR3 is TGTGCCAGCAGTTACTACGGGACAGGGTCGGTCTACGAGCAGTACTTC. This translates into CASSYYGTGSVYEQYF.

The CDR3 loop reads CASSRDRLKKETQYF. DNA of the CDR3: TGTGCCAGCAGCCGGGACAGGCTTAAAAAAGAGACCCAGTACTTC. This rearrangement joins TRBV7-9 to TRBJ2-5, with TRBD1 matching 8 bases. The CDR3 consists of 15 residues. Trimming removed 5 bases from V and 3 bases from J; junction bases left unmatched: 8. Germline V lookup: CDR1 SEHNR, CDR2 FQNEAQ (reference sequence).